The 19 T cell receptor beta chains below come from one sample, sequenced in a study of control samples from healthy donors and cancer patients. The data were produced by immunoSEQ multiplex PCR, yet TCRdb's version contains in-frame clones alone and is incomplete. The table shows some 130,000 clones, with around 92% occurring only once. Source material: blood. These receptors were collected from a woman in her 50s in good health.

This rearrangement joins TRBV19 to TRBJ2-3, with TRBD2 identical over 7 bases. V gave up 1 base and J gave up 0 bases; unmatched junction bases: 4. This CDR3 contains 16 residues. Germline loops: CDR1 LNHDA, CDR2 SQIVND (reference sequence). The CDR3 spells CASSIGLAVSTDTQYF. DNA for the CDR3: TGTGCCAGTAGTATAGGACTAGCAGTTAGCACAGATACGCAGTATTTT.

The chain has TRBV5-1 and TRBJ1-6; no clear D. V was cut by 1 base and J by 5 bases, with 16 bases left in between. This CDR3 contains 17 residues. Germline CDR1 and CDR2: SGHRS and YFSETQ. The CDR3 protein is CASSLLDGLRDNSPLHF. DNA of the CDR3: TGCGCCAGCAGCTTGTTGGATGGGCTTCGGGATAATTCACCCCTCCACTTT. Based on the CDR3 plus reference TRBV5-1 and TRBJ1-6, the full variable domain is KAGVTQTPRYLIKTRGQQVTLSCSPISGHRSVSWYQQTPGQGLQFLFEYFSETQRNKGNFPGRFSGRQFSNSRSEMNVSTLELGDSALYLCASSLLDGLRDNSPLHFGNGTRLTVT.

The chain links TRBV29-1 to TRBJ2-7, with 7 bases matching TRBD1. This CDR3 has 12 residues. J was trimmed by 4 bases and V by 6 bases; bases with no gene match: 6. Germline loops: CDR1 SQVTM, CDR2 ANQGSEA. In DNA, the CDR3 is TGCAGCGTCCGACAGGGTACGTACGAGCAGTACTTC. Its protein product is CSVRQGTYEQYF.

In DNA, the CDR3 is TGTGCCAGCAGCCAGGTTGCGGGGGGCAACTCCTACGAGCAGTACTTC. It codes for CASSQVAGGNSYEQYF. The rearrangement uses TRBV4-2 and TRBJ2-7; 8 nucleotides line up with TRBD2. Trimming removed 3 bases from V and 0 bases from J; junction bases left unmatched: 7. The V gene's germline CDR1 is LGHNA and CDR2 YNFKEQ. The CDR3 length is 16 residues.

V and J are TRBV18 and TRBJ1-1; D is unresolved. The CDR3 loop spans 14 amino acids. Germline V gene data show CDR1 as KGHSH and CDR2 as LQKENI. Trimming cost V 2 bases and J 1 base, with 8 bases left between them. In DNA, the CDR3 is TGTGCCAGCTCACCAGGGCCCTCGAACACTGAAGCTTTCTTT. Translation gives CASSPGPSNTEAFF.

V and J are TRBV7-8 and TRBJ1-6; 7 positions agree with TRBD1. CDR3 length equals 15 residues. V lost 9 bases to trimming and J lost 0 bases; unmatched junction nucleotides: 5. Germline CDR1 and CDR2: SGHVS and FQNEAQ. The CDR3: CASRQGSSYNSPLHF. In nucleotides, the CDR3 is TGTGCCAGTAGACAGGGTAGCTCCTATAATTCACCCCTCCACTTT.

CDR3 nucleotides: TGTGCCAGCAGTTGGGGGGGTGTGAACACTGAAGCTTTCTTT. It encodes CASSWGGVNTEAFF. The chain combines TRBV27 with TRBJ1-1, with D possibly matching TRBD1 (5 bases). CDR3 length: 14 residues. Trimming left V 4 bases short and J 0 bases short, with 9 bases between. Germline values: CDR1 MNHEY, CDR2 SMNVEV (reference sequence).

The chain combines TRBV3-1 (or the pseudogene TRBV3-2) with TRBJ2-3, with D perhaps given as TRBD1 or TRBD2 (5 bases each). V was trimmed by 0 bases and J by 3 bases, leaving 13 bases between them. The CDR3 length is 16 residues. CDR1 is LGHDT, CDR2 YNNKEL, per germline (reference sequence). CDR3 sequence: CASSQDIPWGTDTQYF. For the CDR3, the DNA is TGTGCCAGCAGCCAAGACATCCCATGGGGGACAGATACGCAGTATTTT.

The chain uses TRBV5-1 and TRBJ1-1; TRBD1 aligns across 8 bases. CDR1 and CDR2 from the germline V gene are SGHRS and YFSETQ. The V gene end was trimmed by 1 base and the J gene end by 6 bases; junction bases not matched to a gene: 8. The CDR3 consists of 15 residues. The CDR3 spells CASSLRAGGDPEAFF. The CDR3 nucleotides are TGCGCCAGCAGCTTGAGGGCAGGGGGCGACCCTGAAGCTTTCTTT.

The J gene is TRBJ2-3, the V gene TRBV6-5; TRBD2 aligns across 8 bases. The CDR3 contains 16 residues. The V segment lost 0 bases and the J segment 1 base; nucleotides outside the gene matches: 3. Germline-derived CDR1 and CDR2 are MNHEY and SVGAGI. The CDR3 nucleotides are TGTGCCAGCAGTTACTCGCCAGCGGGAGGCACAGATACGCAGTATTTT. Its translation is CASSYSPAGGTDTQYF.

This clone was seen a single time. The chain has TRBV25-1 and TRBJ2-2; maybe TRBD1 (7 bases). V lost 4 bases to trimming and J lost 0 bases, with 9 bases between them. Germline V CDR1 and CDR2: MGHDK, SYGVNS. The CDR3 contains 15 residues. The CDR3 spells CASSVRGANTGELFF. Written as DNA, the CDR3 is TGTGCCAGCAGTGTCAGGGGGGCGAACACCGGGGAGCTGTTTTTT.

In its sample, this clone was seen a few times. The V call is TRBV5-6, the J call TRBJ1-5; D remains unclear. The germline V and J ends were trimmed by 2 bases and 0 bases, with 15 bases remaining between them. The CDR3 is 17 amino acids. CDR1 is SGHDT and CDR2 is YYEEEE in the germline V gene. Written as DNA, the CDR3 is TGTGCCAGCAGCTTTCTGCAGAGACCTTATAGCAATCAGCCCCAGCATTTT. Translation gives CASSFLQRPYSNQPQHF.

This rearrangement joins TRBV2 to TRBJ2-1; 16 bases align to TRBD2. CDR1 and CDR2 (germline): SNHLY, FYNNEI. V trimming: 6 bases; J trimming: 9 bases; junction bases outside the gene matches: 11. The CDR3 extends over 17 amino acids. The CDR3 DNA is TGTGCCAGCAGATTAGGGACTAGCGGGGGGGGCGCGGGTGAGCAGTTCTTC. Its translation: CASRLGTSGGGAGEQFF.

Regarding this clone: An end of the junction does not agree with germline; a read error may underlie this. J is TRBJ2-1 and V is TRBV4-1; D not certain. The CDR3 runs 13 residues. Per the germline V gene, CDR1 is MGHRA and CDR2 is YSYEKL. The CDR3 protein is CASSKDPGHEQFF. CDR3 sequence (DNA): TGCGCCAGCAGCAAAGACCCGGGCCATGAGCAGTTCTTC.

This rearrangement joins TRBV30 to TRBJ2-1; 7 bases agree with TRBD2. Germline CDR1 reads GTSNPN; CDR2 reads SVGIG (reference sequence). This CDR3 spans 14 amino acids. The V segment lost 4 bases and the J segment 0 bases; nucleotides outside the gene matches: 3. CDR3 DNA: TGTGCCTGGACGGGGGGTCACTCCTACAATGAGCAGTTCTTC. It yields the protein CAWTGGHSYNEQFF.

The V and J genes are TRBV6-5 and TRBJ2-3; possible D gene TRBD1, 6 bases. The V gene lost 6 bases and the J gene lost 8 bases, with 15 bases spanning the gap. There are 13 residues in the CDR3. CDR1 is MNHEY and CDR2 is SVGAGI in the germline V gene. The CDR3 region is CASRQGWFGTQYF. In DNA form, the CDR3 reads TGTGCCAGCAGACAGGGTTGGTTTGGTACGCAGTATTTT.

V is TRBV10-3 and J is TRBJ1-5; a weak D match, TRBD1 (5 bases). The V end lost 8 bases, the J end lost 3 bases, and 11 bases lay between the germline ends. Germline V lookup: CDR1 ENHRY, CDR2 SYGVKD. CDR3 size: 13 residues. CDR3 sequence (DNA): TGTGCCATCGGGGCGGGGTCCAATCAGCCCCAGCATTTT. Translation: CAIGAGSNQPQHF.

This clone has only one observation. The chain is built from TRBV19 and TRBJ2-1, with 14 nucleotides matching TRBD2. With V trimmed by 3 bases and J by 8 bases, 3 bases remained unmatched. There are 15 residues in the CDR3. CDR1 and CDR2 (germline): LNHDA, SQIVND (reference sequence). CDR3 DNA sequence: TGTGCCAGTAGTATGGGGACTAGCGGGAGCGATGAGCAGTTCTTC. It is translated as CASSMGTSGSDEQFF.

This clone has just a few counts. This chain uses TRBV19 with TRBJ2-7, with 8 bases fitting TRBD1. Germline CDR1 reads LNHDA; CDR2 reads SQIVND (reference sequence). V shed 10 bases, J shed 6 bases, and the junction held 11 bases outside the gene matches. The CDR3 length is 13 residues. The CDR3 DNA follows: TGTGCCACCAATGGACAGGGCGATGGCGAGCAGTACTTC. It yields the protein CATNGQGDGEQYF. The full variable domain, with the rest looked up from reference TRBV19 and TRBJ2-7, is DGGITQSPKYLFRKEGQNVTLSCEQNLNHDAMYWYRQDPGQGLRLIYYSQIVNDFQKGDIAEGYSVSREKKESFPLTVTSAQKNPTAFYLCATNGQGDGEQYFGPGTRLTVT.